These 10 T cell receptor beta chains came from one sample sequenced in a study of blood T cells in healthy people across ages (dated by TCRdb to about 2015). The library relied on 5' RACE. The listed sequencing device is Illumina HiSeq 2500. The second PCR ran for roughly 7 to 11 cycles and used a J-beta primer mix along with a sample-barcoded 5' primer. TCRdb took the public reads, trimmed them with fastp at Q25, ran MiXCR for clone calling and kept in-frame beta chains. A single entry per CDR3 protein holds the most common genes and DNA from its merged rows. This sample lists about 630,000 distinct CDR3 sequences; roughly 21% were detected once. Roughly 3.9% of the sample is in the top ten clones. Sequenced sample: blood. The receptor source for this set is a man aged 70 or older in good health.

This clonotype was observed many times. The CDR3 protein is CSADLLAGEITDTQYF. In DNA form, the CDR3 reads TGCAGTGCTGACCTACTAGCTGGAGAGATCACAGATACGCAGTATTTT. The chain carries TRBV20-1 and TRBJ2-3; perhaps TRBD2 as D (6 bases). Looked up from germline, CDR1 is DFQATT and CDR2 is SNEGSKA (reference sequence). The CDR3 totals 16 residues. Trimming cost V 5 bases and J 2 bases, with 20 bases left between them.

The chain recombines TRBV7-8 with TRBJ1-4; no firm D call. V lost 2 bases, J lost 6 bases, and 10 bases lay in between. The germline gives CDR1 SGHVS, CDR2 FQNEAQ. This CDR3 contains 14 residues. The CDR3 nucleotides are TGTGCCAGCAGCTTAATGGGAAATGATGAAAAACTGTTTTTT. It yields the protein CASSLMGNDEKLFF.

This sequence joins TRBV20-1 and TRBJ1-5; D gene ambiguous. V lost 5 bases to trimming and J lost 0 bases, with 8 bases between them. There are 13 residues in the CDR3. Germline CDR1 and CDR2: DFQATT and SNEGSKA (reference sequence). The CDR3 DNA sequence: TGCAGTGCTCGGGTGGGTAGCAATCAGCCCCAGCATTTT. Translated: CSARVGSNQPQHF.

This chain links TRBV11-3 with TRBJ2-1; tentative D call: TRBD2 (6 bases). This CDR3 comprises 12 residues. Trimming took 0 bases from V and 9 from J, leaving 6 bases between them. Germline V lookup: CDR1 SGHNT, CDR2 YENEEA. CDR3 sequence: CASSLDGSEQFF. The CDR3 DNA sequence: TGTGCCAGCAGCTTAGACGGGAGTGAGCAGTTCTTC. Based on the CDR3 plus reference TRBV11-3 and TRBJ2-1, the full variable domain is EAGVVQSPRYKIIEKKQPVAFWCNPISGHNTLYWYLQNLGQGPELLIRYENEEAVDDSQLPKDRFSAERLKGVDSTLKIQPAELGDSAVYLCASSLDGSEQFFGPGTRLTVL.

The CDR3 reads CASSLEGPATGELFF. The CDR3 nucleotides are TGCGCCAGCAGCTTGGAGGGACCGGCCACCGGGGAGCTGTTTTTT. The chain uses TRBV5-1 and TRBJ2-2; D tentatively fits TRBD1 or TRBD2 (5 bases each). V was shortened by 0 bases and J by 4 bases, with 10 bases between the two germline ends. Per the germline V gene, CDR1 is SGHRS and CDR2 is YFSETQ. The CDR3 runs to 15 residues.

The chain is built from TRBV7-8 and TRBJ1-2, with TRBD1 matching over 7 bases. The CDR3 consists of 15 residues. The V segment lost 5 bases and the J segment 3 bases; nucleotides outside the gene matches: 9. Germline V gene sequence: CDR1 SGHVS, CDR2 FQNEAQ. CDR3 sequence (DNA): TGTGCCAGCAGCCTAGAGGGGGGACAGTACTATGGCTACACCTTC. The encoded protein is CASSLEGGQYYGYTF.

The V call is TRBV20-1, the J call TRBJ2-7; 7 positions agree with TRBD2. Germline CDR1 DFQATT, CDR2 SNEGSKA (reference sequence). The CDR3 consists of 11 residues. The CDR3 nucleotides are TGCAGCGCAAGCGGGACCTACGAGCAGTACTTC. It codes for CSASGTYEQYF.

This clonotype came up a few times. CDR3 sequence: CSVAGLAGGEGTQYF. CDR3 DNA: TGCAGCGTTGCCGGACTAGCGGGAGGAGAAGGGACCCAGTACTTC. This chain links TRBV29-1 with TRBJ2-5; 14 bases agree with TRBD2. Trimming at V came to 4 bases and at J to 7 bases, leaving 8 bases not matched to a gene. In germline, CDR1 is SQVTM, CDR2 ANQGSEA. The CDR3 totals 15 residues.

Many counts were recorded for this clonotype. The genes are TRBV5-6 and TRBJ2-1; D may be TRBD1 or TRBD2 (6 bases each). This CDR3 contains 14 residues. V was shortened by 8 bases and J by 7 bases, with 19 bases between the two germline ends. CDR1 and CDR2 (germline): SGHDT, YYEEEE. This CDR3 is CASQPGALGNEQFF. The DNA for the CDR3 is TGTGCCAGTCAACCGGGGGCGTTGGGTAATGAGCAGTTCTTC.

The chain links TRBV7-8 to TRBJ2-4; 9 bases agree with TRBD2. V shed 5 bases and J 5 bases; nucleotides not matched to a gene: 7. The CDR3 runs to 15 residues. Looked up from germline, CDR1 is SGHVS and CDR2 is FQNEAQ. The CDR3 nucleotides read TGTGCCAGCAGCCTAGTGGCTAGCGGGGAAAACATTCAGTACTTC. Translated: CASSLVASGENIQYF.